This T cell receptor (beta chain) was found in a study of regulatory T cells in long-lasting Graves disease. Germline V gene lookup returns CDR1 SEHNR and CDR2 FQNEAQ (reference sequence). Trimming removed 6 bases at V and 2 bases at J, with 11 bases between. This CDR3 has 13 amino acids. Time point given: newly diagnosed GD, antithyroid drugs for less than 3 months. There was RNA extracted from PBMCs, and the TCR library was made from it. Under American Thyroid Association guidelines, Graves' disease was diagnosed. Researchers made TCR beta libraries by using iRepertoire HTBI primers and running Arm-PCR on CDR3 regions. TCRdb analysed the multiplex PCR reads with MiXCR anew, one entry per CDR3 protein. The sample carries about 530,000 distinct CDR3 sequences, about 16% recorded once. This clonotype has only a few counts. The same sample was also used in a study of T cells in Graves' hyperthyroidism and ophthalmopathy.

The material was peripheral blood mononuclear cells (PBMCs), obtained at new diagnosis, from a patient treated with antithyroid drugs. The TCR was taken from a woman aged 35-65 years with Graves disease. V usage is TRBV7-9 and J usage is TRBJ2-7; D uncertain. CDR3 sequence reads: CASRANPPYEQYF. Written as DNA, the CDR3 is TGTGCCAGCAGAGCAAATCCTCCCTACGAGCAGTACTTC.